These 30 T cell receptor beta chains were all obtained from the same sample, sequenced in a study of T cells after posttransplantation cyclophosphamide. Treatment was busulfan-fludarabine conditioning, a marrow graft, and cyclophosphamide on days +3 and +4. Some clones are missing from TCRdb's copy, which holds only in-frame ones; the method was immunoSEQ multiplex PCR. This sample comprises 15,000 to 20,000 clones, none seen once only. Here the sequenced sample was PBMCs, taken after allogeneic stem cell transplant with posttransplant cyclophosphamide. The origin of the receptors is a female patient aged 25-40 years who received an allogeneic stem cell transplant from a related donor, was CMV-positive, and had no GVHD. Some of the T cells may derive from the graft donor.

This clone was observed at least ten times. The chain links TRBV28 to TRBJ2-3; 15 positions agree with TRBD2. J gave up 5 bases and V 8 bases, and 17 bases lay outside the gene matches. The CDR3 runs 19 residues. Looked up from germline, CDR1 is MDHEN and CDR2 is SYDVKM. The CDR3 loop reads CASRTYRGLAGGLGDTQYF. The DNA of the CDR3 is TGTGCCAGCCGTACCTACCGCGGACTAGCGGGAGGGCTGGGAGATACGCAGTATTTT. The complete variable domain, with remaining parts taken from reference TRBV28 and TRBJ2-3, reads DVKVTQSSRYLVKRTGEKVFLECVQDMDHENMFWYRQDPGLGLRLIYFSYDVKMKEKGDIPEGYSVSREKKERFSLILESASTNQTSMYLCASRTYRGLAGGLGDTQYFGPGTRLTVL.

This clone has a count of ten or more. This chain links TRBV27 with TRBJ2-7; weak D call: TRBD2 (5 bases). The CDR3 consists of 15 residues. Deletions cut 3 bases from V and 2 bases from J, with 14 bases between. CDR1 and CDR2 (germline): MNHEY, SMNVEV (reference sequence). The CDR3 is CASSLYGLIAYEQYF. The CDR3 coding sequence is TGTGCCAGCAGTTTGTACGGACTCATCGCCTACGAGCAGTACTTC.

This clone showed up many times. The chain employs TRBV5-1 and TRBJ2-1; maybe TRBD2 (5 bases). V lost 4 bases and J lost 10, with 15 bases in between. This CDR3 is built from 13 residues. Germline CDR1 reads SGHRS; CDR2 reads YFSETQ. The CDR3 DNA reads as TGCGCCAGCAGCCCCACCGGGGTTATGGAGCAGTTCTTC. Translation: CASSPTGVMEQFF. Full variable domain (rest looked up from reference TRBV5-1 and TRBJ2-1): KAGVTQTPRYLIKTRGQQVTLSCSPISGHRSVSWYQQTPGQGLQFLFEYFSETQRNKGNFPGRFSGRQFSNSRSEMNVSTLELGDSALYLCASSPTGVMEQFFGPGTRLTVL.

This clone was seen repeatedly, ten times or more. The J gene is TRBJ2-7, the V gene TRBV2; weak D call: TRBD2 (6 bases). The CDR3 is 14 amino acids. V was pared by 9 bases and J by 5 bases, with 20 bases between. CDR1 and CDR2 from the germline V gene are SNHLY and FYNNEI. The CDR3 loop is CASSLVVGGNEQYF. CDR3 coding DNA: TGTGCCAGTTCATTAGTCGTTGGGGGGAACGAGCAGTACTTC.

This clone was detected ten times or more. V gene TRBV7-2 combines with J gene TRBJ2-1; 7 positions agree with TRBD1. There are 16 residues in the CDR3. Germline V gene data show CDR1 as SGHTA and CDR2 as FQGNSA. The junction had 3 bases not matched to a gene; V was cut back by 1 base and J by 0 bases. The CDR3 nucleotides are TGTGCCAGCAGCTTAGACAGGGGAAGCTCCTACAATGAGCAGTTCTTC. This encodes CASSLDRGSSYNEQFF.

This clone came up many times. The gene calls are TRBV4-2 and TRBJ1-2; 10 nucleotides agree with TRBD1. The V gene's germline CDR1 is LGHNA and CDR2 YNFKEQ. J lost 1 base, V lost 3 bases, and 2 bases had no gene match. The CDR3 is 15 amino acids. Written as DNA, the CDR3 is TGTGCCAGCAGCCAGACAGGGGGCTTTAACTATGGCTACACCTTC. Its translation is CASSQTGGFNYGYTF.

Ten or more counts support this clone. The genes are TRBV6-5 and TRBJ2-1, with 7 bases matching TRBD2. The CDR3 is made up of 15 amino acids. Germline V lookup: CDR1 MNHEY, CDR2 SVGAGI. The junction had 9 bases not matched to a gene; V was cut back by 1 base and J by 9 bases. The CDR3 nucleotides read TGTGCCAGCAGTTACTTTTCAGGGAGGGATTTTGAGCAGTTCTTC. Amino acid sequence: CASSYFSGRDFEQFF.

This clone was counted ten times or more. For the CDR3, the DNA is TGTGCCAGTAGTATGGAGGACAGCCGAAAGGGTGGCTACACCTTC. It specifies CASSMEDSRKGGYTF. The chain is built from TRBV19 and TRBJ1-2; tentatively, D is TRBD1 (6 bases). The CDR3 runs to 15 residues. V was pared by 3 bases and J by 7 bases, with 18 bases between. The V gene's germline CDR1 is LNHDA and CDR2 SQIVND (reference sequence).

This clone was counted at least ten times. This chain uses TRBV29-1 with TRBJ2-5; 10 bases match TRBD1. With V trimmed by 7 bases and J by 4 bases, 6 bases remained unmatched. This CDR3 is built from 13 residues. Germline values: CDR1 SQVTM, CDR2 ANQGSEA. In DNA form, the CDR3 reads TGCAGCGGGAGACAGGGGGCGGGAGAGACCCAGTACTTC. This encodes CSGRQGAGETQYF.

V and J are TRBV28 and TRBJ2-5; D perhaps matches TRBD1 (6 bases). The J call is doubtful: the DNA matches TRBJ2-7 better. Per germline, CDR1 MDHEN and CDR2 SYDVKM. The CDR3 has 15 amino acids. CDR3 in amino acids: CASNIPRGGRYEQYF. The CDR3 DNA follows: TGTGCCAGCAATATCCCCAGGGGCGGGCGCTACGAGCAGTACTTC.

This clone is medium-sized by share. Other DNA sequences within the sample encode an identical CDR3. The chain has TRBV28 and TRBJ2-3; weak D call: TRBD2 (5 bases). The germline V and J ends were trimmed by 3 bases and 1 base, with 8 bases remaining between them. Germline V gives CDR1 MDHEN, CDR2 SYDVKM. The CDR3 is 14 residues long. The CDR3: CASSFLSGTDTQYF. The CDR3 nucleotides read TGTGCCAGCAGTTTCCTTAGCGGCACAGATACGCAGTATTTT.

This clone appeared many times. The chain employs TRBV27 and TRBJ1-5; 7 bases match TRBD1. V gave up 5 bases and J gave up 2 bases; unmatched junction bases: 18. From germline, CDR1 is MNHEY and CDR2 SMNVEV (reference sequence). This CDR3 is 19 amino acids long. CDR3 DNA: TGTGCCAGCAGTCCATCCCCTTTTAGGGGGCGCAGGGGCAATCAGCCCCAGCATTTT. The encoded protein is CASSPSPFRGRRGNQPQHF.

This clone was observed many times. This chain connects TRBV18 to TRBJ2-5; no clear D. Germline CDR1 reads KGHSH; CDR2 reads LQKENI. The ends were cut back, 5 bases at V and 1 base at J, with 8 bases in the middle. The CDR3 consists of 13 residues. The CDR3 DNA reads TGTGCCAGCTCAGGGCAGCTCCAAGAGACCCAGTACTTC. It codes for CASSGQLQETQYF.

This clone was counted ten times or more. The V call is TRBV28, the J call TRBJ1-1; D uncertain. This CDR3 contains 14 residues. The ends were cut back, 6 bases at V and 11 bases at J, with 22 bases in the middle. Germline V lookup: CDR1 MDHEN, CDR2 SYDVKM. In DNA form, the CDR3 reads TGTGCCAGCAGACCACCGGGAATAATCTTAACGGCTTTCTTT. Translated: CASRPPGIILTAFF.

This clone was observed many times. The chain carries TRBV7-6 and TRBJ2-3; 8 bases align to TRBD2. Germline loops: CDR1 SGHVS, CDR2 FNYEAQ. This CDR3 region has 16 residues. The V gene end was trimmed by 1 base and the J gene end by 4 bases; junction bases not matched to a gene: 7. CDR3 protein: CASSLVAGGGADTQYF. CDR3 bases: TGTGCCAGCAGCTTAGTCGCGGGAGGAGGGGCAGATACGCAGTATTTT.

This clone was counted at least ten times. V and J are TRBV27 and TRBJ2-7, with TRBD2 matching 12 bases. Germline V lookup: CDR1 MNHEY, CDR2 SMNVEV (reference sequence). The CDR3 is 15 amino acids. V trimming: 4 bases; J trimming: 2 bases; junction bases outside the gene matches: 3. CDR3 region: CASSSWTSGTYEQYF. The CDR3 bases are TGTGCCAGCAGTTCATGGACTAGCGGGACCTACGAGCAGTACTTC.

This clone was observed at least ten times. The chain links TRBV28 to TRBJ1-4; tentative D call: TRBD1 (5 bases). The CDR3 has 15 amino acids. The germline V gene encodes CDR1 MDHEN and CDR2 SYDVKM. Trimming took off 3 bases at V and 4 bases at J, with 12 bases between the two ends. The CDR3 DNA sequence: TGTGCCAGCAGTTTTTCGGGACTGAGTAATGAAAAACTGTTTTTT. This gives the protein CASSFSGLSNEKLFF.

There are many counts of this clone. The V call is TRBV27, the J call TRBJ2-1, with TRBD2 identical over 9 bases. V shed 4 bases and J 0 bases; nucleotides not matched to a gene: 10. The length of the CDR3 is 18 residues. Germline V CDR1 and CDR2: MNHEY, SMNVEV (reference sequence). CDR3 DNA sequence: TGTGCCAGCAGTTCGGATCCCGGGACTAGCTACTCCTACAATGAGCAGTTCTTC. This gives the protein CASSSDPGTSYSYNEQFF.

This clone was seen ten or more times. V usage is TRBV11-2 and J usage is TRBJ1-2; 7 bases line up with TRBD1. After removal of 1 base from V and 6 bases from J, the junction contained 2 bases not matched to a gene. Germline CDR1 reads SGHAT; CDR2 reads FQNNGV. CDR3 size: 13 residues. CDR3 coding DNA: TGTGCCAGCAGCTTAGTAGGGGGCAATGGCTACACCTTC. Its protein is CASSLVGGNGYTF.

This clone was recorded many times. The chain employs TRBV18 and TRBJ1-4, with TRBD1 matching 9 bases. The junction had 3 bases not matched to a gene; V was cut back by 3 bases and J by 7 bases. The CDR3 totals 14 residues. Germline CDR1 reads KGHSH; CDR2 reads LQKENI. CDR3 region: CASSPGQGTEKLFF. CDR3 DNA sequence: TGTGCCAGCTCACCCGGACAGGGGACTGAAAAACTGTTTTTT.

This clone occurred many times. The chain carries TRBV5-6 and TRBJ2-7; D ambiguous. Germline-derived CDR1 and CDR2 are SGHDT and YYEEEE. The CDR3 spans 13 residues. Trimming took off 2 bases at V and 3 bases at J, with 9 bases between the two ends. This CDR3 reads CASSLQYDYEQYF. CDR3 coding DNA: TGTGCCAGCAGCTTACAGTACGACTACGAGCAGTACTTC.

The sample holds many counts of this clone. The CDR3 DNA follows: TGCACCAGCAGCCAAGGGGGCCCTAGCGGGCCCTACAATGAGCAGTTCTTC. It translates to CTSSQGGPSGPYNEQFF. The rearrangement uses TRBV1 and TRBJ2-1; TRBD2 is taken as the D call from the table, unchecked against the DNA. TRBV1 is deemed a pseudogene. The CDR3 totals 17 residues.

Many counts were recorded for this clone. The DNA for the CDR3 is TGTGCCAGCAGCCTACGAGGGACTATCGTAGATGAGCAGTTCTTC. Translated: CASSLRGTIVDEQFF. This chain links TRBV4-2 with TRBJ2-1; 7 positions agree with TRBD2. The germline gives CDR1 LGHNA, CDR2 YNFKEQ. The J segment lost 8 bases and the V segment lost 4 bases, leaving 11 bases of the junction unmatched. The CDR3 loop spans 15 amino acids.

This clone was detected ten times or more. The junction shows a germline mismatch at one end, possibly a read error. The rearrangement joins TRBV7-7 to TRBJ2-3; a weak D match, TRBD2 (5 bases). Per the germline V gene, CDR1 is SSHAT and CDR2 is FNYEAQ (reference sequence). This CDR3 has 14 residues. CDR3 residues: CASSLQLGTDTQYF. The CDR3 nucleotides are TGTGCTAGCAGCTTACAACTAGGCACAGATACGCAGTATTTT. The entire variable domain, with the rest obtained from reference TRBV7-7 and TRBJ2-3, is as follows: GAGVSQSPRYKVTKRGQDVTLRCDPISSHATLYWYQQALGQGPEFLTYFNYEAQPDKSGLPSDRFSAERPEGSISTLTIQRTEQRDSAMYRCASSLQLGTDTQYFGPGTRLTVL.

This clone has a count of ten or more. The CDR3 spells CASKQGAQGAGELFF. The CDR3 DNA reads as TGTGCCAGCAAGCAGGGGGCTCAAGGGGCCGGGGAGCTGTTTTTT. V and J are TRBV6-1 and TRBJ2-2, with TRBD1 matching over 8 bases. The germline V gene encodes CDR1 MNHNS and CDR2 SASEGT. This CDR3 has 15 amino acids. Trimming removed 7 bases from V and 6 bases from J; junction bases left unmatched: 10.

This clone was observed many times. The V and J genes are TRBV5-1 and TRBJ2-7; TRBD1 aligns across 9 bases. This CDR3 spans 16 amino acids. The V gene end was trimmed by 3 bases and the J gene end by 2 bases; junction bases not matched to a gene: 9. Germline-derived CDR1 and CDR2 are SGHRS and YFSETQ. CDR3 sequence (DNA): TGCGCCAGCAGCTCGGGACCGGGACAGGGCACCTACGAGCAGTACTTC. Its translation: CASSSGPGQGTYEQYF.

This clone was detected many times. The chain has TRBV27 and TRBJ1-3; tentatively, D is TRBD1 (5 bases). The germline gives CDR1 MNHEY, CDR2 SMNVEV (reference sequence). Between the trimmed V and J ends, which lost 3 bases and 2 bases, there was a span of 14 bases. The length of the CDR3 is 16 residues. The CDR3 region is CASSLAGQGTGNTIYF. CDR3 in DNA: TGTGCCAGCAGTTTGGCAGGCCAGGGAACTGGAAACACCATATATTTT.

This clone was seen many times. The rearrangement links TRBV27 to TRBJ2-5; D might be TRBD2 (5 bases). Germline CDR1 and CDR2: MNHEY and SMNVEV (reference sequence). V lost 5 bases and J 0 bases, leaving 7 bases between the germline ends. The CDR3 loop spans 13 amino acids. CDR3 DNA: TGTGCCAGCAGTCGGGGAAACCAAGAGACCCAGTACTTC. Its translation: CASSRGNQETQYF.

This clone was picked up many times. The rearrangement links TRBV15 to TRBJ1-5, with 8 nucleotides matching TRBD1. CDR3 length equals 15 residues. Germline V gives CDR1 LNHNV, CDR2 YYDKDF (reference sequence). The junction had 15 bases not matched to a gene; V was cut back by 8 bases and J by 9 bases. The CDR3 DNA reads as TGTGCCACCTGTCCCGGGACAGGCGAGTCGAGGCCCCAGCATTTT. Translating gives CATCPGTGESRPQHF.

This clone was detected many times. The CDR3 loop is CSVKGGEGTEAFF. CDR3 DNA: TGCAGCGTCAAGGGGGGGGAAGGCACTGAAGCTTTCTTT. The chain is built from TRBV29-1 and TRBJ1-1; D is perhaps TRBD1 (6 bases). Germline V gives CDR1 SQVTM, CDR2 ANQGSEA. This CDR3 comprises 13 residues. V shed 6 bases and J shed 4 bases, with 15 bases lying between them.